Below, 23 T cell receptor beta chains from the same sample are listed, as sequenced in a study of radiation and T cells in renal cell carcinoma. The assay was immunoSEQ multiplex PCR, and TCRdb's table has in-frame clones only and misses some. The sample includes about 140,000 clones, roughly 83% seen only once; the top ten take approximately 24%. Stated time point: baseline pretreatment blood. The sample's treatment: 15 Gy SBRT to primary tumor, nephrectomy 4 weeks later. Sequenced here: blood, sampled from a patient whose treatment included radiotherapy and nephrectomy. All receptors derive from a woman between 50 and 59 years old with renal cell carcinoma.

V is TRBV25-1 and J is TRBJ2-7, with D possibly TRBD1 on 5 matching bases. The CDR3 loop spans 12 amino acids. CDR1 and CDR2 from the germline V gene are MGHDK and SYGVNS. The germline V and J ends were trimmed by 9 bases and 4 bases, with 13 bases remaining between them. The CDR3 protein is CASQGWGYEQYF. The CDR3 DNA sequence: TGTGCCAGTCAGGGTTGGGGATACGAGCAGTACTTC.

The chain uses TRBV20-1 and TRBJ2-3; the D gene is possibly TRBD2 (5 bases). V lost 2 bases to trimming and J lost 5 bases, with 5 bases between them. The CDR3 extends over 11 amino acids. The V gene's germline CDR1 is DFQATT and CDR2 SNEGSKA (reference sequence). The CDR3: CSARRGDTQYF. In DNA form, the CDR3 reads TGCAGTGCTAGACGGGGAGATACGCAGTATTTT.

This clone has a single count. This sample includes further DNA sequences coding for the same CDR3. Here the CDR3 reads CASSQESRTYNEQFF. The CDR3, as DNA: TGCGCCAGCAGCCAAGAGAGCCGAACCTACAATGAGCAGTTCTTC. This chain connects TRBV4-3 to TRBJ2-1, with unresolved D. V lost 0 bases, J lost 2 bases, and 8 bases lay in between. Germline V gives CDR1 LGHNA, CDR2 YSLEER. CDR3 length: 15 amino acids.

V is TRBV28 and J is TRBJ1-2, with D uncertain. This CDR3 has 13 amino acids. V lost 1 base and J lost 4, with 7 bases in between. Germline CDR1 MDHEN, CDR2 SYDVKM. The DNA for the CDR3 is TGTGCCAGCAGTTTATTCAGGATCTATGGCTACACCTTC. As protein: CASSLFRIYGYTF.

The V gene is TRBV29-1, the J gene TRBJ1-2; D might be TRBD1 (5 bases). V gave up 6 bases and J gave up 6 bases, with 17 bases separating them. Germline values: CDR1 SQVTM, CDR2 ANQGSEA. The CDR3 runs 13 residues. DNA for the CDR3: TGCAGCGTCCCCGGAGGCGGGGCGAATGGCTACACCTTC. Amino acids: CSVPGGGANGYTF.

This clone was seen once. The genes are TRBV5-4 and TRBJ2-7; the D is unclear. The V and J ends lost 2 bases and 0 bases respectively, with 6 bases between them. The CDR3 contains 13 residues. Looked up from germline, CDR1 is SGHNT and CDR2 is YYREEE (reference sequence). DNA for the CDR3: TGTGCCAGCAGCTTTGGGTCCTCCTACGAGCAGTACTTC. Its translation: CASSFGSSYEQYF.

V gene TRBV29-1 combines with J gene TRBJ1-4; D unresolved. Germline assignment: CDR1 SQVTM and CDR2 ANQGSEA. This CDR3 contains 11 residues. V shed 7 bases and J shed 8 bases, with 11 bases lying between them. Here the CDR3 reads CSGLLMEKLFF. The CDR3 DNA follows: TGCAGCGGCCTACTTATGGAAAAACTGTTTTTT.

The chain has TRBV2 and TRBJ2-7; 7 bases map to TRBD1. Looked up from germline, CDR1 is SNHLY and CDR2 is FYNNEI. J lost 9 bases, V lost 6 bases, and 14 bases had no gene match. This CDR3 region has 14 residues. The CDR3 loop is CASSPGTAREGQYF. CDR3 DNA sequence: TGTGCCAGCAGCCCCGGGACAGCGAGAGAAGGGCAGTACTTC.

This chain links TRBV19 with TRBJ2-7; 10 bases agree with TRBD2. V trimming: 4 bases; J trimming: 0 bases; junction bases outside the gene matches: 6. The CDR3 covers 16 residues. Germline values: CDR1 LNHDA, CDR2 SQIVND (reference sequence). CDR3 sequence: CASSTSGSLSSYEQYF. CDR3 bases: TGTGCCAGTAGTACTAGCGGGAGCTTAAGCTCCTACGAGCAGTACTTC.

This clone was counted many times. The V and J genes are TRBV28 and TRBJ1-2; TRBD1 is a possible D gene (6 bases). The ends were cut back, 3 bases at V and 8 bases at J, with 19 bases in the middle. CDR1 and CDR2 (germline): MDHEN, SYDVKM. This CDR3 spans 15 amino acids. The CDR3 region has the DNA TGTGCCAGCAGTTTTCTGGGGGGGGCTAAAGTGGGCTACACCTTC. Translation: CASSFLGGAKVGYTF.

The rearrangement uses TRBV19 and TRBJ1-5; no clear D gene. V gave up 0 bases and J gave up 2 bases, with 8 bases separating them. The CDR3 totals 15 residues. The V gene's germline CDR1 is LNHDA and CDR2 SQIVND (reference sequence). This CDR3 is CASSIEGLGNQPQHF. DNA for the CDR3: TGTGCCAGTAGTATAGAAGGGCTCGGCAATCAGCCCCAGCATTTT.

The J gene is TRBJ2-2, the V gene TRBV28; no clear D. The V end lost 3 bases, the J end lost 5 bases, and 13 bases lay between the germline ends. CDR1 MDHEN and CDR2 SYDVKM come from the germline V gene. This CDR3 has 15 residues. DNA of the CDR3: TGTGCCAGCAGTTTGGGCGCCGTCGGGACCGGGGAGCTGTTTTTT. It translates to CASSLGAVGTGELFF.

The chain joins TRBV9 to TRBJ2-2; 9 nucleotides agree with TRBD2. The CDR3 totals 15 residues. Looked up from germline, CDR1 is SGDLS and CDR2 is YYNGEE. J was trimmed by 5 bases and V by 0 bases; bases with no gene match: 2. CDR3 DNA sequence: TGTGCCAGCAGCGTAGTGGCGGGAGGGACCGGGGAGCTGTTTTTT. This codes for CASSVVAGGTGELFF.

The table lists this clone with a few counts. V and J are TRBV6-6 and TRBJ1-4, with TRBD1 as a possible D gene (5 bases). This CDR3 is built from 13 residues. Germline CDR1 is MNHNY and CDR2 is SVGAGI (reference sequence). The germline V and J ends were trimmed by 5 bases and 6 bases, with 10 bases remaining between them. The CDR3, as DNA: TGTGCCAGCAGTGGGGGGAGGGATGAAAAACTGTTTTTT. Amino acids: CASSGGRDEKLFF.

V is TRBV7-6 and J is TRBJ1-1; TRBD1 aligns across 8 bases. This CDR3 has 15 amino acids. Germline lookup yields CDR1 SGHVS and CDR2 FNYEAQ. V dropped 1 base and J dropped 2; count of bases not matched to a gene: 3. The CDR3 DNA follows: TGTGCCAGCAGCTTAGAGACAGGGGCAAACACTGAAGCTTTCTTT. It yields the protein CASSLETGANTEAFF.

The CDR3 DNA reads as TGTGCCAGCAGCGTAGACTCGCAGGGGGCGAATACTGAAGCTTTCTTT. It encodes CASSVDSQGANTEAFF. The J gene is TRBJ1-1, the V gene TRBV9; 8 positions agree with TRBD1. The germline V gene has CDR1 SGDLS and CDR2 YYNGEE. The J segment lost 5 bases and the V segment lost 0 bases, leaving 9 bases of the junction unmatched. This CDR3 comprises 16 residues.

This rearrangement joins TRBV28 to TRBJ2-7; D call uncertain. Germline V lookup: CDR1 MDHEN, CDR2 SYDVKM. The CDR3 is 13 residues long. V was pared by 3 bases and J by 2 bases, with 8 bases between. CDR3 nucleotides: TGTGCCAGCAGTTTCCTTTCCGCCTACGAGCAGTACTTC. Translating it yields CASSFLSAYEQYF.

This clone was seen a few times. The V and J genes are TRBV9 and TRBJ1-4, with 9 bases identical to TRBD1. The CDR3 consists of 15 residues. Germline CDR1 reads SGDLS; CDR2 reads YYNGEE. J gave up 10 bases and V 0 bases, and 7 bases lay outside the gene matches. The CDR3 loop is CASSVDGTGSGKLFF. The CDR3 DNA is TGTGCCAGCAGCGTAGACGGGACAGGGTCTGGAAAACTGTTTTTT.

This clone was seen once. The chain combines TRBV5-1 with TRBJ2-1, with D perhaps matching TRBD2 (6 bases). Germline loops: CDR1 SGHRS, CDR2 YFSETQ. The CDR3 length is 14 residues. V was clipped by 4 bases and J by 5 bases, with 13 bases between them. The CDR3 loop is CASSPGEWDNEQFF. In nucleotides, the CDR3 is TGCGCCAGCAGCCCGGGGGAATGGGACAATGAGCAGTTCTTC.

This sequence joins TRBV7-9 and TRBJ2-1, with 15 bases fitting TRBD2. Germline V lookup: CDR1 SEHNR, CDR2 FQNEAQ (reference sequence). Trimming cost V 7 bases and J 7 bases; bases outside gene matches: 8. CDR3 length: 16 amino acids. The CDR3 region has the DNA TGTGCCAGCACCATCGGACTAGCGGGAGGGATTAATGAGCAGTTCTTC. Translation gives CASTIGLAGGINEQFF.

The chain combines TRBV6-1 with TRBJ1-1; D is uncertain. Germline V lookup: CDR1 MNHNS, CDR2 SASEGT. V was trimmed by 6 bases and J by 4 bases, leaving 6 bases between them. The CDR3 has 11 residues. This CDR3 reads CASSRSTEAFF. CDR3 nucleotides: TGTGCCAGCAGCAGGAGCACTGAAGCTTTCTTT.

The rearrangement joins TRBV5-1 to TRBJ1-1; D not certain. The CDR3 loop spans 14 amino acids. The V end lost 1 base, the J end lost 1 base, and 8 bases lay between the germline ends. Per germline, CDR1 SGHRS and CDR2 YFSETQ. CDR3 nucleotide sequence: TGCGCCAGCAGCTTGAGGCAGGCGAACACTGAAGCTTTCTTT. Residues: CASSLRQANTEAFF.

This chain links TRBV9 with TRBJ2-7; 14 bases are a match to TRBD2. The CDR3 is 15 residues long. With 2 bases clipped from V and 3 bases from J, the junction kept 1 base outside the gene matches. The germline V gene has CDR1 SGDLS and CDR2 YYNGEE. CDR3 DNA: TGTGCCAGCAGCGTCGGGACTAGCGGGAGCTACGAGCAGTACTTC. Its protein product is CASSVGTSGSYEQYF.